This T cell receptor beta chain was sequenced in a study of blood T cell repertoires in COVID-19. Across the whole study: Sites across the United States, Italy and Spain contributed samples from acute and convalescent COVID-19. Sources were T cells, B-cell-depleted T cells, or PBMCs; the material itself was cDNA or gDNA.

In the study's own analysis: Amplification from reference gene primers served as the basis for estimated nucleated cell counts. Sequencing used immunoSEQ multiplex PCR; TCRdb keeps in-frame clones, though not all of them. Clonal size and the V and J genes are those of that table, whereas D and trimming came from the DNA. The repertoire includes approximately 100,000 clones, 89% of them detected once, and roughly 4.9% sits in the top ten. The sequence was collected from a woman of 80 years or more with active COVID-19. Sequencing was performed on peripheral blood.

The CDR3 loop reads CASSTPIAGGPDTQYF. The CDR3 region has the DNA TGTGCCAGCAGTACGCCGATAGCGGGAGGGCCAGATACGCAGTATTTT. The gene calls are TRBV28 and TRBJ2-3, with 11 bases lining up with TRBD2. Germline assignment: CDR1 MDHEN and CDR2 SYDVKM. The junction had 8 bases not matched to a gene; V was cut back by 5 bases and J by 4 bases. This CDR3 spans 16 amino acids. Looking up the rest from reference TRBV28 and TRBJ2-3 gives the full variable domain: DVKVTQSSRYLVKRTGEKVFLECVQDMDHENMFWYRQDPGLGLRLIYFSYDVKMKEKGDIPEGYSVSREKKERFSLILESASTNQTSMYLCASSTPIAGGPDTQYFGPGTRLTVL.